Listed here are 2 T cell receptor beta chains from one sample, sequenced in a study of cytomegalovirus exposure and HLA in healthy donors (dated by TCRdb to about 2017). To prepare the library, the immunoSEQ multiplex PCR assay was applied. For the multiplex PCR, a mixture combining 60 forward primers for TCR Vbeta segments and 13 reverse primers for TCR Jbeta segments was used. This is the immuneACCESS table as TCRdb keeps it, with only in-frame sequences that have V and J called. A part of the clones is gone; compared with another copy, unresolved V genes explain less than half, and the rest is unexplained. Within this sample are 100,000 to 150,000 clones, with approximately 78% of them counted one time only. The ten largest account for around 5.8% of the sample. The sample taken for sequencing was PBMCs. These receptors all stem from a middle-aged woman in good health and CMV-seronegative.

The chain has TRBV13 and TRBJ2-3; TRBD2 might be the D (6 bases). Trimming cost V 4 bases and J 3 bases, with 20 bases left between them. Per the germline V gene, CDR1 is PRHDT and CDR2 is FYEKMQ (reference sequence). The CDR3 runs 17 residues. This CDR3 is CASSSHDIAGTTDTQYF. In DNA form, the CDR3 reads TGTGCCAGCAGCTCGCATGATATCGCGGGGACTACAGATACGCAGTATTTT. The full variable domain, completed using reference TRBV13 and TRBJ2-3, is AAGVIQSPRHLIKEKRETATLKCYPIPRHDTVYWYQQGPGQDPQFLISFYEKMQSDKGSIPDRFSAQQFSDYHSELNMSSLELGDSALYFCASSSHDIAGTTDTQYFGPGTRLTVL.

The chain employs TRBV15 and TRBJ2-5; possibly TRBD1 for D (5 bases). Deletions cut 0 bases from V and 5 bases from J, with 13 bases between. This CDR3 spans 15 amino acids. Germline V CDR1 and CDR2: LNHNV, YYDKDF (reference sequence). The CDR3 here is CATSRDLGKGETQYF. CDR3 nucleotides: TGTGCCACCAGCAGAGATCTGGGAAAGGGGGAGACCCAGTACTTC.